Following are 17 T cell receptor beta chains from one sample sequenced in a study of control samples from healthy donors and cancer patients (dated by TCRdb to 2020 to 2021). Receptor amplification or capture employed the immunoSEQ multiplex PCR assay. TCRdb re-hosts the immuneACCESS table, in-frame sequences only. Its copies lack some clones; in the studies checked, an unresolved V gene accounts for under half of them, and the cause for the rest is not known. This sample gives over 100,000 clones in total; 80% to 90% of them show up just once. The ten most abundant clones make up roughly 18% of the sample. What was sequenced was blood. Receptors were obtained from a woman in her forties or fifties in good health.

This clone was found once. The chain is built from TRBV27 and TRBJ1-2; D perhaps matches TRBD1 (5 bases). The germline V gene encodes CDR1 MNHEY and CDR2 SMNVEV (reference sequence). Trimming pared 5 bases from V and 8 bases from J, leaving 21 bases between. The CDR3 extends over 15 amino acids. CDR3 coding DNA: TGTGCCAGCAGTACCCTGACGGGAAGGGGAGGCGGCTACACCTTC. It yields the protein CASSTLTGRGGGYTF.

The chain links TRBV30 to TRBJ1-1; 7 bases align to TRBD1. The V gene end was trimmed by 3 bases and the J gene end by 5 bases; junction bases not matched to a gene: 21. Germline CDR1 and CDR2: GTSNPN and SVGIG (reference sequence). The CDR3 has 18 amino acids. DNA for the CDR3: TGTGCCTGGAGCGCCGGGGCAGGGGGACCCTACTTTTTAACTGAAGCTTTCTTT. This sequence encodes CAWSAGAGGPYFLTEAFF.

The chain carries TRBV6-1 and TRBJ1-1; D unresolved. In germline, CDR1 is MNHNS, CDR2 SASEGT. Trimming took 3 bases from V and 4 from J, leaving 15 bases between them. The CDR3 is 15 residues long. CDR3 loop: CASSEDGFTLTEAFF. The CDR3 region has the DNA TGTGCCAGCAGTGAGGACGGTTTTACGCTCACTGAAGCTTTCTTT.

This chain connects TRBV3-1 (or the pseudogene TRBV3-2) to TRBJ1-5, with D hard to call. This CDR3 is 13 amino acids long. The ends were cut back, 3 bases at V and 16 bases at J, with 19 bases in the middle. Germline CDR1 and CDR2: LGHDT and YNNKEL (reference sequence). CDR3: CASSQNFGRARHF. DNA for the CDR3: TGTGCCAGCAGCCAGAATTTTGGACGGGCACGTCATTTT.

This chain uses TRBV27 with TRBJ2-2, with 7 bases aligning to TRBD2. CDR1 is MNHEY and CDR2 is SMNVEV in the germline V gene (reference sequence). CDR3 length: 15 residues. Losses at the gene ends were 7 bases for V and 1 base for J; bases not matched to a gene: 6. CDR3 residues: CASMSWGGNTGELFF. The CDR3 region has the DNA TGTGCCAGCATGTCCTGGGGGGGGAACACCGGGGAGCTGTTTTTT.

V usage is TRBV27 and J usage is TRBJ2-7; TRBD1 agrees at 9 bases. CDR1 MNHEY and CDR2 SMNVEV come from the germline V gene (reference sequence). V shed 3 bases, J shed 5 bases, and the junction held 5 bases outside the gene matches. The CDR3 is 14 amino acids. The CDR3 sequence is CASSFRTGADEQYV. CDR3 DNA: TGTGCCAGCAGTTTCCGGACAGGGGCGGACGAGCAGTACGTC.

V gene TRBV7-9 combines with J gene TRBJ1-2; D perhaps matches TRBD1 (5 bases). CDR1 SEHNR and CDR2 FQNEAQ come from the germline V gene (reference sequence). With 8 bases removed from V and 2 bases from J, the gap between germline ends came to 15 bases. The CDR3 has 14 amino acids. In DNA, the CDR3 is TGTGCCAGCTTACTTCAGCGGGGCAACTATGGCTACACCTTC. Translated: CASLLQRGNYGYTF.

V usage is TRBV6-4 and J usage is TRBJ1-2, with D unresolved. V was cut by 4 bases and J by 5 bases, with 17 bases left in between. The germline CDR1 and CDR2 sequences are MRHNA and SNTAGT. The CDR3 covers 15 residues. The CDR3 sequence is CASSGQYGAWYGYTF. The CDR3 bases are TGTGCCAGCAGTGGGCAGTACGGAGCATGGTATGGCTACACCTTC.

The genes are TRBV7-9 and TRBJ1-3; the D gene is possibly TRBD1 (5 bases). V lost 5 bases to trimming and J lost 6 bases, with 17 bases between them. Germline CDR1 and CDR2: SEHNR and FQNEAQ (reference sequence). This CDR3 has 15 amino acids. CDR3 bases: TGTGCCAGCAGCCACAGGATAAGCTTGGAAAACACCATATATTTT. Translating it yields CASSHRISLENTIYF.

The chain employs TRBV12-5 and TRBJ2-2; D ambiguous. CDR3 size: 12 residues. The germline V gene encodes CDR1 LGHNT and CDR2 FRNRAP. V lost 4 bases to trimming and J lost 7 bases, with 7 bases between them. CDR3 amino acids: CASGYYGGELFF. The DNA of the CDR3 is TGTGCTAGTGGTTATTACGGCGGGGAGCTGTTTTTT.

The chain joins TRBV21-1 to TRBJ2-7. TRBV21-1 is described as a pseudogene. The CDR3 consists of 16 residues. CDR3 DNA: TGTGCCAGCAGCAAACCGTCTGGGGAAGAATCCTACGAGCAGTACGTC. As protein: CASSKPSGEESYEQYV.

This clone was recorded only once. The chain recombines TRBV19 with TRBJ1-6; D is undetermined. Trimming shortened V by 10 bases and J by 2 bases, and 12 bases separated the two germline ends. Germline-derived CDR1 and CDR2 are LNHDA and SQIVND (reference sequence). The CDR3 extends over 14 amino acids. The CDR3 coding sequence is TGTGCCACCACTCGGGCAGCCTATAATTCACCCCTCCACTTT. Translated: CATTRAAYNSPLHF.

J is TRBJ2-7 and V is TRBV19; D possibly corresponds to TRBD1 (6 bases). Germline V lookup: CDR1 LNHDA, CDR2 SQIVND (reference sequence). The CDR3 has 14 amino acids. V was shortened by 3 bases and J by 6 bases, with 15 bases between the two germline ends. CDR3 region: CASSMSTGSREQYV. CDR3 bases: TGTGCCAGTAGTATGTCTACAGGGAGTCGCGAGCAGTACGTC.

The CDR3 region is CAWTRDGPYEQYF. In DNA, the CDR3 is TGTGCCTGGACCCGGGACGGTCCCTACGAGCAGTACTTC. This chain connects TRBV30 to TRBJ2-7; tentatively, D is TRBD1 or TRBD2 (5 bases each). This CDR3 spans 13 amino acids. Trimming removed 4 bases at V and 2 bases at J, with 12 bases between. Germline V lookup: CDR1 GTSNPN, CDR2 SVGIG (reference sequence). Looking up the rest from reference TRBV30 and TRBJ2-7 gives the full variable domain: SQTIHQWPATLVQPVGSPLSLECTVEGTSNPNLYWYRQAAGRGLQLLFYSVGIGQISSEVPQNLSASRPQDRQFILSSKKLLLSDSGFYLCAWTRDGPYEQYFGPGTRLTVT.

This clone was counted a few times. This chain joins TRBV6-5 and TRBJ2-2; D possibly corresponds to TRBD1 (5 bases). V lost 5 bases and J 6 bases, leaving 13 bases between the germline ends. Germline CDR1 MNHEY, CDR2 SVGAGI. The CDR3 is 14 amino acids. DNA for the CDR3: TGTGCCAGCAGTCCTAGTCAGGGTTCCGGGGAGCTGTTTTTT. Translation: CASSPSQGSGELFF.

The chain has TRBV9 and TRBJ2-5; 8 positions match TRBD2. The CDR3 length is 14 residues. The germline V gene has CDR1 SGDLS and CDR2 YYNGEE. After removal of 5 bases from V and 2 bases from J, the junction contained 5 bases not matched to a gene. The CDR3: CASSHSGAQETQYF. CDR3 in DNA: TGTGCCAGCAGTCATAGCGGGGCTCAAGAGACCCAGTACTTC.

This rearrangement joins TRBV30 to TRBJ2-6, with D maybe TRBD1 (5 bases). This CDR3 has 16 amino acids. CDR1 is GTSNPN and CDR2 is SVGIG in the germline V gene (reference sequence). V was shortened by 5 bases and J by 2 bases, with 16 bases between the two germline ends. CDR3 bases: TGTGCCTGGGGATTCCCAGTAGGGGCTGGGGCCAACGTCCTGACTTTC. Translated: CAWGFPVGAGANVLTF.